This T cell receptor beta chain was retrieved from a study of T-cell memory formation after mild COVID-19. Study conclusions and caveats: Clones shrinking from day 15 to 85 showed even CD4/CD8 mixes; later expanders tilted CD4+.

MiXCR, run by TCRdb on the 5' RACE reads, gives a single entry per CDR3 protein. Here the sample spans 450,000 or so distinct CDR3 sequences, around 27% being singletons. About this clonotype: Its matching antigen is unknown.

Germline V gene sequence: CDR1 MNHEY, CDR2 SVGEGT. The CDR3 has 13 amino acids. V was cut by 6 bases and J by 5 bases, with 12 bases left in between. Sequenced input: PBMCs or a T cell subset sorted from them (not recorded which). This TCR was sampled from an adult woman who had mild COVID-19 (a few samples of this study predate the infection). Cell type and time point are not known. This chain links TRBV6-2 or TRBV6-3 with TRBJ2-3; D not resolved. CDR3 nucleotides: TGTGCCAGCAGCGGATGGCTAGGAGATACGCAGTATTTT. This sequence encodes CASSGWLGDTQYF.